The rows below give T cell receptor beta chains drawn from one sample of a study of T cell repertoires in cytomegalovirus infection. Their specific antigens are unknown. TCRdb re-analysed the reads in MiXCR, keeping a single row per CDR3 protein. The sample lists 800,000 to 950,000 distinct CDR3 sequences, 32% occurring once. Material: cultured CD8+ T cells from PBMCs, obtained from culture after CMV antigen stimulation. The receptor source for this set is a human donor in good health (CMV status not recorded). Some clones in this sample may be carry-over from other donors' samples. Both conserved end residues are part of each CDR3. Clone size, where shown, is once, few, many, or a class for clones that have expanded.

size	V	J	length	CDR3
-	TRBV7-9	TRBJ1-1	14	CASSLAGDDREAFF
-	TRBV12-5	TRBJ2-3	12	CASRGGEDTQYF
few	TRBV6-6	TRBJ2-2	13	CAISGDYTGELFF
few	TRBV12-3/TRBV12-4	TRBJ2-5	13	CASSLGVVETQYF
-	TRBV27	TRBJ1-5	17	CASSAIPPGARNQPQHF
-	TRBV5-5	TRBJ2-1	15	CASSYGLASGNEQFF
-	TRBV4-1	TRBJ1-1	15	CASGRKGQGNAEAFF
-	TRBV29-1	TRBJ2-2	15	CSVEDQKGRHGELFF
-	TRBV7-9	TRBJ2-2	14	CVSSQTENTGELFF
-	TRBV6-2/TRBV6-3	TRBJ1-3	16	CASSYLQGFSGNTIYF
few	TRBV6-2/TRBV6-3	TRBJ1-1	12	CASSGEDTEAFF
many	TRBV6-5	TRBJ2-1	15	CASSELRTSYNEQFF
-	TRBV28	TRBJ1-5	15	CASRPGQGANQPQHF
-	TRBV7-9	TRBJ1-2	15	CASSLSYGVDYGYTF
many	TRBV7-2	TRBJ2-3	16	CASSLGSGIHTDTQYF
many	TRBV7-2	TRBJ2-5	16	CASSWPGQPHQETQYF
few	TRBV7-2	TRBJ2-2	16	CASSLTGHMNTGELFF
few	TRBV5-1	TRBJ1-2	15	CASSLNRGPNYGYTF
-	TRBV24-1	TRBJ2-1	15	CATSKGGGGHNEQFF
few	TRBV10-2	TRBJ1-5	14	CASREDRSNQPQHF
-	TRBV9	TRBJ1-1	13	CASSVGGTTEAFF
-	TRBV18	TRBJ1-5	13	CASSPRVDQPQHF
-	TRBV13	TRBJ2-1	13	CASTPTAHNEQFF
-	TRBV5-8	TRBJ2-7	12	CASSSDQREQYF
-	TRBV6-1	TRBJ1-6	16	CASSDTGRSYNSPLHF
-	TRBV29-1	TRBJ1-4	14	CSVRRSGEHEKLFF
-	TRBV7-9	TRBJ2-7	19	CASSLGSIPGDRRYYEQYF
few	TRBV4-1	TRBJ1-5	14	CASSQDRNNQPQHF